The 6 T cell receptor beta chains below all came from one sample that was sequenced in a study of T cell repertoires in cytomegalovirus infection. TCRdb re-called the reads through MiXCR, storing one row per CDR3 protein. Of around 260,000 distinct CDR3 sequences listed, roughly 9% were seen once; the top ten hold more than 13%. The sequenced sample was PBMCs. The receptors derive from a human donor in good health (CMV status not recorded). Some clones in this sample may be carry-over from other donors' samples.

The V gene is TRBV6-1, the J gene TRBJ1-1, with D perhaps matching TRBD1 (6 bases). The V end was cut by 4 bases, the J end by 1 base, with 31 bases between. The germline V gene encodes CDR1 MNHNS and CDR2 SASEGT. The CDR3 consists of 21 residues. In DNA, the CDR3 is TGTGCCAGCAGTGCATACAGTGATCCCCGTTACAGGGTGGTGGCGAACACTGAAGCTTTCTTT. It translates to CASSAYSDPRYRVVANTEAFF.

This clonotype has a count of ten or more. The rearrangement links TRBV7-2 to TRBJ1-4; weak D call: TRBD1 (5 bases). CDR3 length: 13 amino acids. V lost 2 bases, J lost 6 bases, and 7 bases lay in between. Germline-derived CDR1 and CDR2 are SGHTA and FQGNSA. The CDR3 region is CASSLRTYEKLFF. CDR3 DNA sequence: TGTGCCAGCAGCTTAAGGACATATGAAAAACTGTTTTTT.

The rearrangement uses TRBV19 and TRBJ2-3; 12 positions match TRBD2. Germline CDR1 and CDR2: LNHDA and SQIVND (reference sequence). J lost 0 bases, V lost 6 bases, and 10 bases had no gene match. This CDR3 region has 18 residues. The CDR3 nucleotides are TGTGCCAGTAGGCGGACTAGCGGGGCGACGTCTAGCACAGATACGCAGTATTTT. This codes for CASRRTSGATSSTDTQYF.

The chain recombines TRBV29-1 with TRBJ2-7; possible D gene TRBD1, 6 bases. The CDR3 sequence is 12 residues long. The V and J ends lost 0 bases and 9 bases respectively, with 12 bases between them. Germline CDR1 SQVTM, CDR2 ANQGSEA. In nucleotides, the CDR3 is TGCAGCGTTGAAGAAGGGGGTCAGGGGCAGTACTTC. It encodes CSVEEGGQGQYF.

Notes on this clonotype: It may be a read error: a sequence one base away is much more abundant. The chain recombines TRBV10-3 with TRBJ2-3; 10 nucleotides line up with TRBD2. The germline CDR1 and CDR2 sequences are ENHRY and SYGVKD. V lost 4 bases to trimming and J lost 4 bases; unmatched junction nucleotides: 8. The CDR3 loop spans 16 amino acids. This CDR3 is CAISVLAGASSDTQYF. CDR3 coding DNA: TGTGCCATCAGTGTTCTAGCGGGGGCTAGCTCAGATACGCAGTATTTT.

This clonotype was recorded many times. This chain joins TRBV29-1 and TRBJ2-2, with TRBD1 matching over 7 bases. The ends lost 7 bases at V and 2 bases at J; junction bases unmatched: 4. The CDR3 covers 13 residues. Germline values: CDR1 SQVTM, CDR2 ANQGSEA. The CDR3 bases are TGCAGCGCACGACAGGGAAACACCGGGGAGCTGTTTTTT. Protein product: CSARQGNTGELFF.